There are many counts of the clone carrying this TCR beta chain. The antigen is undetermined. These data belong to a study of T cells in Graves' hyperthyroidism and ophthalmopathy. Study-wide background: Pretreatment peripheral blood was obtained at initial diagnosis.

TCR beta CDR3 regions were amplified from RNA. The HTBI set primed first-round TCR CDR3 RT-PCR. TCRdb re-derived calls from the multiplex PCR reads in MiXCR, one entry per CDR3 protein. Among about 210,000 distinct CDR3 sequences listed, 15% to 20% were seen once. Exclusions: uncontrolled infection, other autoimmune disease, pregnancy, lactation. Thyroid ultrasound and orbital computed tomography, with clinical symptoms and serum thyroxine and TRAb, informed diagnoses. Study results and caveats: Blood shared most expanded thyroid clonotypes above 0.001.

Per the germline V gene, CDR1 is GTSNPN and CDR2 is SVGIG (reference sequence). The CDR3 covers 16 residues. V lost 3 bases, J lost 10 bases, and 11 bases stayed unmatched. The TCR originated in a man in his fifties with Graves' hyperthyroidism. The sequenced material came from blood. The chain is built from TRBV30 and TRBJ1-6; the match to TRBD1 covers 11 bases. The CDR3 DNA is TGTGCCTGGAGCCGGACAGGGGGCTCTGTCGCGTCACCCCTCCACTTT. Amino acid sequence: CAWSRTGGSVASPLHF. Filled out from reference TRBV30 and TRBJ1-6, the complete variable domain reads SQTIHQWPATLVQPVGSPLSLECTVEGTSNPNLYWYRQAAGRGLQLLFYSVGIGQISSEVPQNLSASRPQDRQFILSSKKLLLSDSGFYLCAWSRTGGSVASPLHFGNGTRLTVT.